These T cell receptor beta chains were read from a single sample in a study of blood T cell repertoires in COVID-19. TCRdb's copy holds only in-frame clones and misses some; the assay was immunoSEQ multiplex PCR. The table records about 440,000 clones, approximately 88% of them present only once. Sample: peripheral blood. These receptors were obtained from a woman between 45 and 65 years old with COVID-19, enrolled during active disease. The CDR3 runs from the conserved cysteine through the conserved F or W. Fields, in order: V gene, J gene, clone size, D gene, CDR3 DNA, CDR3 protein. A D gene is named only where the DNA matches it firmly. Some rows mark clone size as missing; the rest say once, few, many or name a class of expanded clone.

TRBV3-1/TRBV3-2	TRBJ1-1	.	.	TGTGCCAGCAGCCAAGGGGGGGTGGGCACTGAAGCTTTCTTT	CASSQGGVGTEAFF
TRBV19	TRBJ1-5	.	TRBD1	TGTGCCAGCCTGGACAGGTATAGCAATCAGCCCCAGCATTTT	CASLDRYSNQPQHF
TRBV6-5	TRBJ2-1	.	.	TGTGCCAGCAGACCCGGACTGTACAATGAGCAGTTCTTC	CASRPGLYNEQFF
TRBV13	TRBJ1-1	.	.	TGTGCCAGCAGCTTAGTCAGAAACAAAGCTTTCTTT	CASSLVRNKAFF
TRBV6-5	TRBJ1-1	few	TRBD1	TGTGCCAGCGGTAGCGGACAGGAACACACTGAAGCTTTCTTT	CASGSGQEHTEAFF
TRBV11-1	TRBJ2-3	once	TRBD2	TGTGCCAGCAACGCGGGGGGTCAGACAGATACGCAGTATTTT	CASNAGGQTDTQYF
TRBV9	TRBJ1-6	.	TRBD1	TGTGCCAGCAGCGTAGAGGTAGGGACAGGGGTCTCACCCCTCCACTTT	CASSVEVGTGVSPLHF
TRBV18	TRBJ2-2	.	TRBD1	TGTGCCAGCTCACCAAGATTAACCGACAGGGCACCTAACACCGGGGAGCTGTTTTTT	CASSPRLTDRAPNTGELFF
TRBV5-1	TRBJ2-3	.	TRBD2	TGCGCCAGCAGCCCAGGGCGGGCGGGGGGCCGCACAGATACGCAGTATTTT	CASSPGRAGGRTDTQYF
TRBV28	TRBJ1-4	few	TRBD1	TGTGCCAGCACCACCTCGAGACAGGGGATTCAAAAACTGTTTTTT	CASTTSRQGIQKLFF
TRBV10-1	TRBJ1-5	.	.	TGCGCCAGCAGTGAGGGACACGGTAGGGCGAGCAATCAGCCCCAGCATTTT	CASSEGHGRASNQPQHF
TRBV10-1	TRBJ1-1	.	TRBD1	TGCGCCAGCAGTGAGTCGGGGACAGGACAAGGGGCTTTCTTT	CASSESGTGQGAFF
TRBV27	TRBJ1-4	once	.	TGTGCCAGCAGTCATCAGGGGAACAATGAAAAACTGTTTTTT	CASSHQGNNEKLFF
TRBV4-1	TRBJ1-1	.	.	TGCGCCAGCAGCCGCGTAAGTGGGGAGAAAGCTTTCTTT	CASSRVSGEKAFF
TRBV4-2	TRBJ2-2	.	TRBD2	TGTGCCAGCAGGCTCGCTGAAGGACTAGCGGGGGCGAACACCGGGGAGCTGTTTTTT	CASRLAEGLAGANTGELFF
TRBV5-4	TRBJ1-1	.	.	TGTGCCAGCAGCCCCAGGCTGGACACTGAAGCTTTCTTT	CASSPRLDTEAFF
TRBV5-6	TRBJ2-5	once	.	TGTGCCAGCAGCTTGGGACCGCGGGAAGAGACCCAGTACTTC	CASSLGPREETQYF
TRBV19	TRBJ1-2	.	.	TGTGCCAGTAGTAGAATAGGAGATCGGAGCGATGGCTACACCTTC	CASSRIGDRSDGYTF